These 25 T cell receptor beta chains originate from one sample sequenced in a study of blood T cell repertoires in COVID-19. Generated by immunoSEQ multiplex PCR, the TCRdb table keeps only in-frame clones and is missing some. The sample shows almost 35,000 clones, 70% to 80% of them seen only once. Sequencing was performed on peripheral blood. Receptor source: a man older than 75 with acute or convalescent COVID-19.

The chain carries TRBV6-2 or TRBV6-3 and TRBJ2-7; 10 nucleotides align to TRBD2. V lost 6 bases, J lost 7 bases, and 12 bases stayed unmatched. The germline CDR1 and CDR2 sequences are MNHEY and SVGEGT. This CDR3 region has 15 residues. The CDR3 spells CASSTSGRAKREQYF. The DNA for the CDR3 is TGTGCCAGCAGCACCAGCGGGAGGGCAAAAAGGGAGCAGTACTTC.

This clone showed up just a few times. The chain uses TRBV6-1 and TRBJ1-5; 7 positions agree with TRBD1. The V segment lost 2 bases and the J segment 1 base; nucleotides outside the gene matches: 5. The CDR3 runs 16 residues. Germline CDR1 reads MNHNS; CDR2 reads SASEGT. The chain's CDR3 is CASSELTGRSNQPQHF. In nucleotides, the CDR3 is TGTGCCAGCAGTGAATTGACAGGGAGAAGCAATCAGCCCCAGCATTTT.

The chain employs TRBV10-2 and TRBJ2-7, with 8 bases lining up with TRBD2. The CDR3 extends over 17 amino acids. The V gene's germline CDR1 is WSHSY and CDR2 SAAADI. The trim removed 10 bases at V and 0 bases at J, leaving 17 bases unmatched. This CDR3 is CANTPLAGGPDSYEQYF. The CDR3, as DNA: TGCGCCAACACACCGCTGGCGGGGGGCCCAGACTCCTACGAGCAGTACTTC.

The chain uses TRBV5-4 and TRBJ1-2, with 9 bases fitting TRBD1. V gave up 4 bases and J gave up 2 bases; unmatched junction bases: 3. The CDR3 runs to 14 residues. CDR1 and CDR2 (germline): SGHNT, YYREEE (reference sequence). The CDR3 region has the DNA TGTGCCAGCAGCCCTGGGACAGGGAACTATGGCTACACCTTC. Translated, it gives CASSPGTGNYGYTF.

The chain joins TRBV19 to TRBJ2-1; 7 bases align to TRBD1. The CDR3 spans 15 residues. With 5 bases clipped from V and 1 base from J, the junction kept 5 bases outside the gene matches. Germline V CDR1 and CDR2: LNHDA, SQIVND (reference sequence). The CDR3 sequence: CASSQGQASYNEQFF. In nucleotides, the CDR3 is TGTGCCAGTAGTCAAGGACAGGCGTCCTACAATGAGCAGTTCTTC.

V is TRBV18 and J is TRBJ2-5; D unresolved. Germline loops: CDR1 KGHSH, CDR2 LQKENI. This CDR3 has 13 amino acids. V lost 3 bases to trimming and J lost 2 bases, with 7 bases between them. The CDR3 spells CASSPGKQETQYF. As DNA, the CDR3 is TGTGCCAGCTCACCGGGCAAACAAGAGACCCAGTACTTC.

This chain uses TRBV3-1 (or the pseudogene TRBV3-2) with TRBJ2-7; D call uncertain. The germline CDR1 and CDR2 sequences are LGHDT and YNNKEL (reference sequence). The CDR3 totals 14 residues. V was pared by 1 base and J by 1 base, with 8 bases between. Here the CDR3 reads CASSQGPVSYEQYF. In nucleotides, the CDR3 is TGTGCCAGCAGCCAAGGTCCGGTGTCCTACGAGCAGTACTTC.

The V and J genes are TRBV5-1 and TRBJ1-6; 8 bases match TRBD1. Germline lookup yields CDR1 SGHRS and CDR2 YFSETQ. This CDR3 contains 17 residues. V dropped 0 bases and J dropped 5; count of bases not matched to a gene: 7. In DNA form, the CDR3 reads TGCGCCAGCAGCTTGGCCCTTCGGGGACAGGATAATTCACCCCTCCACTTT. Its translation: CASSLALRGQDNSPLHF. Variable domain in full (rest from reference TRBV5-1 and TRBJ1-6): KAGVTQTPRYLIKTRGQQVTLSCSPISGHRSVSWYQQTPGQGLQFLFEYFSETQRNKGNFPGRFSGRQFSNSRSEMNVSTLELGDSALYLCASSLALRGQDNSPLHFGNGTRLTVT.

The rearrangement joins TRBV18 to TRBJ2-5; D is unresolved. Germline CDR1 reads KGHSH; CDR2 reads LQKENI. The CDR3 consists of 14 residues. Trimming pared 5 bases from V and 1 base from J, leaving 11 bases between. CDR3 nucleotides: TGTGCCAGCTCAGCACAAACGGTCCAAGAGACCCAGTACTTC. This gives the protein CASSAQTVQETQYF.

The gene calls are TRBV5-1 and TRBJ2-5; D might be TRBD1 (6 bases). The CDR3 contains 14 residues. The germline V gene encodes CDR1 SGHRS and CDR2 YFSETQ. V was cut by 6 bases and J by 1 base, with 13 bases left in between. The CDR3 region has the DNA TGCGCCAGCAAGAGACAGGCAAGCCAAGAGACCCAGTACTTC. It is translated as CASKRQASQETQYF.

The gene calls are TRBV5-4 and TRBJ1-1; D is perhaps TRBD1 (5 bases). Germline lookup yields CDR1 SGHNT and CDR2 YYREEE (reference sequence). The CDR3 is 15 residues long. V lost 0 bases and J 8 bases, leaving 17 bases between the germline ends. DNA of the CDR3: TGTGCCAGCAGCTTGGGGGTGACAGTTCCCCGGGAAGCTTTCTTT. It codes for CASSLGVTVPREAFF. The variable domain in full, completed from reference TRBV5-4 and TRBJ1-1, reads ETGVTQSPTHLIKTRGQQVTLRCSSQSGHNTVSWYQQALGQGPQFIFQYYREEENGRGNFPPRFSGLQFPNYSSELNVNALELDDSALYLCASSLGVTVPREAFFGQGTRLTVV.

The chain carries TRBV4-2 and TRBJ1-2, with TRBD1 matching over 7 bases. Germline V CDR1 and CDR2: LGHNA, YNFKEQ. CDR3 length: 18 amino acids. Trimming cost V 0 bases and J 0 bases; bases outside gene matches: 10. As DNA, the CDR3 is TGTGCCAGCAGCCAAGATGAGAACAGGGGCTTAGCTAACTATGGCTACACCTTC. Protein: CASSQDENRGLANYGYTF.

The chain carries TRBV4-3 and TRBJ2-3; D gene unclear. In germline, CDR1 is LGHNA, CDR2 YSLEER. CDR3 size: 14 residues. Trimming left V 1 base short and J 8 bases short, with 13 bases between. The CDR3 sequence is CASSQVAPPSTQYF. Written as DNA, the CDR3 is TGCGCCAGCAGCCAAGTTGCTCCCCCCAGTACGCAGTATTTT.

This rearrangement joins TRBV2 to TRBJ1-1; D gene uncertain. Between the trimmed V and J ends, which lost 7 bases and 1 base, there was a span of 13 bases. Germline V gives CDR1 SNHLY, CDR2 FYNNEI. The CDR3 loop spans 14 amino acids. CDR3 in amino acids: CASIGPLPNTEAFF. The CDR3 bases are TGTGCCAGCATTGGGCCGCTTCCGAACACTGAAGCTTTCTTT.

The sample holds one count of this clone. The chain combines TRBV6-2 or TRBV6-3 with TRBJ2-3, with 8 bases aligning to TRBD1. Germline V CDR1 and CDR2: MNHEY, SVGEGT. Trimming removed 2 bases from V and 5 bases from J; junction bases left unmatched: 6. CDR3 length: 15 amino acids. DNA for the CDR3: TGTGCCAGCAGTTACGAGACAGGGGTGGGAGATACGCAGTATTTT. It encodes CASSYETGVGDTQYF.

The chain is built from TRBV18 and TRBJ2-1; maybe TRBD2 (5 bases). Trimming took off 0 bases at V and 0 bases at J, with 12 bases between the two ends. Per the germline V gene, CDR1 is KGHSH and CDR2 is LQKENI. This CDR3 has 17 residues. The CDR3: CASSPPGRPSSYNEQFF. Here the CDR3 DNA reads TGTGCCAGCTCACCACCGGGGAGACCCAGCTCCTACAATGAGCAGTTCTTC.

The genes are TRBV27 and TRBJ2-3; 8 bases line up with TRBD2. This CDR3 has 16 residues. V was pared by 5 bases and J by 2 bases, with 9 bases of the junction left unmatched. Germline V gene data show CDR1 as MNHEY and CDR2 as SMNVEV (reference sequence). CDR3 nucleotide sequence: TGTGCCAGCAGTCCCCTCCGGGGGGGCTCCACAGATACGCAGTATTTT. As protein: CASSPLRGGSTDTQYF.

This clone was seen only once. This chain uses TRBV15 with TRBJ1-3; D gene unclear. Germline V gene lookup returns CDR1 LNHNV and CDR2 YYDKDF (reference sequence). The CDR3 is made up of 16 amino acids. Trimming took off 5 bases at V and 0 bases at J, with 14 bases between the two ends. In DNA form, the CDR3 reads TGTGCCACCAGCGGCCCCCCCCGGAGCTCTGGAAACACCATATATTTT. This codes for CATSGPPRSSGNTIYF.

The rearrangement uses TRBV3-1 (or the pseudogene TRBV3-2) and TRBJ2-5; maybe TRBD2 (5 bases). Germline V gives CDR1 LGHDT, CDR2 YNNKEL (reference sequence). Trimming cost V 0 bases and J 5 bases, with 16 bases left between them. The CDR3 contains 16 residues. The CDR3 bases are TGTGCCAGCAGCCAAGAGTTTGTAGCGAGCCGGGAGACCCAGTACTTC. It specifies CASSQEFVASRETQYF.

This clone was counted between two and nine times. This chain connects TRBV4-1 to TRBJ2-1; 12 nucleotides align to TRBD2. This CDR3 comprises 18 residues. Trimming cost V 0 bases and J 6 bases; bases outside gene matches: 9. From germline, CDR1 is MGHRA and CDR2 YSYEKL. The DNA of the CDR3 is TGCGCCAGCAGCCAAGATTTTACTAGCGGGAGGCTTGGCAATGAGCAGTTCTTC. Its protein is CASSQDFTSGRLGNEQFF.

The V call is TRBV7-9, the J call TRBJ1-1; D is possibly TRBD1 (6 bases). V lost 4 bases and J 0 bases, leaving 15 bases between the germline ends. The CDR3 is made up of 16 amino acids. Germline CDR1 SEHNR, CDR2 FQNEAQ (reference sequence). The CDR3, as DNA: TGTGCCAGCAGCTCGGCCGGGGGGCGGGTGAACACTGAAGCTTTCTTT. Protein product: CASSSAGGRVNTEAFF.

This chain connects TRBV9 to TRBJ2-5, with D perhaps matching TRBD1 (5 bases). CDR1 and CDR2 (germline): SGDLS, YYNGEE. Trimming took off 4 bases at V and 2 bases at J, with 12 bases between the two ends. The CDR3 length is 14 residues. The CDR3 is CASSLGAAQETQYF. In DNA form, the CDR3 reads TGTGCCAGCAGCCTTGGGGCAGCACAAGAGACCCAGTACTTC.

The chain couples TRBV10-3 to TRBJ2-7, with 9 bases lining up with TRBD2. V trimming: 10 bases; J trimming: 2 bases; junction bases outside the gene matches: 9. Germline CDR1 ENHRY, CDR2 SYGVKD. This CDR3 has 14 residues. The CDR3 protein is CASSRLAETYEQYF. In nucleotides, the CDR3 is TGTGCCAGTTCTAGACTAGCGGAAACCTACGAGCAGTACTTC.

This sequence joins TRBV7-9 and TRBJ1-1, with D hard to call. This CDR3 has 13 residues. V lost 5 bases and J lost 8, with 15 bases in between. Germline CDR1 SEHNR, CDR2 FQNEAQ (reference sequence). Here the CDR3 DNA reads TGTGCCAGCAGCGCGGGTAGCACCGGAGAAGCTTTCTTT. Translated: CASSAGSTGEAFF.

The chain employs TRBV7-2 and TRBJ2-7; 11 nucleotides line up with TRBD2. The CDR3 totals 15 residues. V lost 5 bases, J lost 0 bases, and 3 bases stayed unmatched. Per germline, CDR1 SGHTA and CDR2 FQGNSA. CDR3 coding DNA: TGTGCCAGCAGCCCCGGGACTAGCGGCTCCTACGAGCAGTACTTC. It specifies CASSPGTSGSYEQYF.